The present TCR beta chain was sequenced within a study of metastatic and nonmetastatic thyroid tumors. Study results and caveats: The study reportedly found significantly higher TCR beta diversity in malignant thyroid tumors than benign nodules, in blood and tumor.

Germline V gives CDR1 MNHNS, CDR2 SASEGT. The CDR3 is 17 amino acids. V lost 10 bases to trimming and J lost 0 bases; unmatched junction nucleotides: 13. TCRdb reanalyzed the PCR reads with MiXCR. The repertoire consists of some 33,000 clones, with over 14% occurring once and the leading ten covering roughly a fifth. Patients underwent thyroid surgery, and none had received any treatment before it. This clone was picked up many times. Its antigen is not identified. The V gene is TRBV6-1, the J gene TRBJ2-2, with TRBD2 identical over 8 bases. Sequencing was carried out using blood. The TCR originated in a male donor with papillary thyroid cancer or a benign thyroid nodule (not recorded which). Some clones in this sample may be carry-over from other donors' samples. CDR3 in DNA: TGTGCCACCTCAAATATAGCGGGATACACGAACACCGGGGAGCTGTTTTTT. Translated, it gives CATSNIAGYTNTGELFF.